These 14 T cell receptor beta chains came from one sample sequenced in a study of blood T cell repertoires in COVID-19 (dated by TCRdb to 2020 to 2021). The library came from the immunoSEQ multiplex PCR assay. The immuneACCESS repertoire file appears here via TCRdb, limited to in-frame rearrangements. These files lack a portion of the clones; in checked studies, under half of the deficit traces to unresolved V genes, and the cause of the others is not known. Here the sample has around 300,000 clones; 88% occur a single time. The leading ten clones occupy about 3% of the sample. The sequenced sample consisted of PBMCs or T cells enriched from blood (not recorded which). Receptors originate from a woman in her forties or fifties who had recovered from COVID-19.

This chain uses TRBV5-4 with TRBJ1-4; TRBD1 aligns across 7 bases. Germline V gene data show CDR1 as SGHNT and CDR2 as YYREEE (reference sequence). Losses at the gene ends were 4 bases for V and 7 bases for J; bases not matched to a gene: 10. The CDR3 is made up of 15 amino acids. The CDR3, as DNA: TGTGCCAGCAGCCCAGGGACAGCAGAGGGTGAAAAACTGTTTTTT. It is translated as CASSPGTAEGEKLFF.

Note on this clone: The sample carries other DNA sequences with the same CDR3. The V and J genes are TRBV5-1 and TRBJ1-2, with 11 bases matching TRBD1. Germline lookup yields CDR1 SGHRS and CDR2 YFSETQ. CDR3 length equals 14 residues. V gave up 4 bases and J gave up 5 bases; unmatched junction bases: 4. The CDR3 nucleotides read TGCGCCAGCAGCCCCGGGACAGGGGGGTATGGCTACACCTTC. The encoded protein is CASSPGTGGYGYTF.

This clone has just a few counts. V is TRBV29-1 and J is TRBJ1-2; no clear D. V was pared by 4 bases and J by 0 bases, with 12 bases between. The CDR3 contains 14 residues. Germline V gives CDR1 SQVTM, CDR2 ANQGSEA. The CDR3 region is CSVGARDSNYGYTF. Here the CDR3 DNA reads TGCAGCGTTGGAGCCCGGGATTCTAACTATGGCTACACCTTC.

V gene TRBV6-5 combines with J gene TRBJ1-1, with 10 bases that match TRBD1. The V and J ends lost 7 bases and 12 bases, in that order; junction bases with no gene match: 14. Germline-derived CDR1 and CDR2 are MNHEY and SVGAGI. The CDR3 covers 14 residues. The chain's CDR3 is CASTDRGRVESSFF. In nucleotides, the CDR3 is TGTGCCAGCACCGACAGGGGGCGAGTCGAGTCTTCTTTCTTT.

This chain joins TRBV6-5 and TRBJ1-3; a possible D gene is TRBD1 (6 bases). Trimming left V 7 bases short and J 4 bases short, with 17 bases between. Per germline, CDR1 MNHEY and CDR2 SVGAGI. The CDR3 runs to 15 residues. The DNA of the CDR3 is TGTGCCAGCATCAACGCCCAGGGGTCCGGAAACACCATATATTTT. Amino acids: CASINAQGSGNTIYF.

The chain employs TRBV7-2 and TRBJ2-5, with 9 bases lining up with TRBD1. Germline values: CDR1 SGHTA, CDR2 FQGNSA. There are 14 residues in the CDR3. The junction had 3 bases not matched to a gene; V was cut back by 5 bases and J by 2 bases. CDR3 protein: CASSSGTGQETQYF. In DNA form, the CDR3 reads TGTGCCAGCAGCAGCGGGACAGGGCAAGAGACCCAGTACTTC.

The chain joins TRBV2 to TRBJ1-1; no clear D. The CDR3 covers 13 residues. Germline-derived CDR1 and CDR2 are SNHLY and FYNNEI. Trimming pared 6 bases from V and 4 bases from J, leaving 12 bases between. CDR3 DNA sequence: TGTGCCAGCAGAGTGGCACGGGGCACTGAAGCTTTCTTT. This encodes CASRVARGTEAFF.

V usage is TRBV7-9 and J usage is TRBJ2-7, with 13 positions matching TRBD2. Germline CDR1 is SEHNR and CDR2 is FQNEAQ (reference sequence). The V gene end was trimmed by 5 bases and the J gene end by 5 bases; junction bases not matched to a gene: 9. The CDR3 contains 16 residues. CDR3 in amino acids: CASSHGLAGARHEQYF. In DNA form, the CDR3 reads TGTGCCAGCAGCCACGGACTAGCGGGAGCCAGGCACGAGCAGTACTTC.

The genes are TRBV11-1 and TRBJ2-7, with 8 bases identical to TRBD2. The CDR3 has 13 amino acids. Trimming removed 7 bases from V and 7 bases from J; junction bases left unmatched: 9. CDR1 is SGHAT and CDR2 is FQDESV in the germline V gene (reference sequence). CDR3 amino acids: CASNLGLADEQYF. CDR3 in DNA: TGTGCCAGCAACCTAGGACTAGCTGATGAGCAGTACTTC.

The chain employs TRBV30 and TRBJ1-2, with D tentatively TRBD1 (5 bases). Trimming removed 6 bases from V and 9 bases from J, with 17 bases in between. The CDR3 is 12 residues long. The germline gives CDR1 GTSNPN, CDR2 SVGIG (reference sequence). CDR3 residues: CACLRGGVRYTF. The DNA for the CDR3 is TGTGCCTGTCTACGTGGGGGGGTTCGCTACACCTTC.

This clone was observed once. This rearrangement joins TRBV29-1 to TRBJ2-3, with D perhaps TRBD1 (6 bases). There are 14 residues in the CDR3. V gave up 1 base and J gave up 0 bases, with 8 bases separating them. Per germline, CDR1 SQVTM and CDR2 ANQGSEA. For the CDR3, the DNA is TGCAGCGTTGAAGGACAGGTTAGCACAGATACGCAGTATTTT. Residues: CSVEGQVSTDTQYF.

This sequence joins TRBV7-3 and TRBJ1-1; no clear D gene. V was clipped by 0 bases and J by 3 bases, with 8 bases between them. The CDR3 runs to 14 residues. Germline V gives CDR1 SGHTA, CDR2 FQGTGA. In DNA form, the CDR3 reads TGTGCCAGCAGCTTAACGCCCGGAGACACTGAAGCTTTCTTT. Protein: CASSLTPGDTEAFF.

This clone is a singleton in its sample. V gene TRBV18 combines with J gene TRBJ2-7, with 9 bases lining up with TRBD2. The CDR3 consists of 15 residues. V trimming: 3 bases; J trimming: 1 base; junction bases outside the gene matches: 4. Germline-derived CDR1 and CDR2 are KGHSH and LQKENI. CDR3: CASSPGLARSYEQYF. CDR3 in DNA: TGTGCCAGCTCACCCGGACTAGCGCGATCCTACGAGCAGTACTTC.

This chain connects TRBV5-6 to TRBJ2-3, with 8 bases matching TRBD2. The V segment lost 4 bases and the J segment 6 bases; nucleotides outside the gene matches: 16. Germline CDR1 reads SGHDT; CDR2 reads YYEEEE. The CDR3 totals 17 residues. The CDR3 spells CASSSPGTRAPLDTQYF. CDR3 nucleotides: TGTGCCAGCAGCAGCCCCGGGACTAGGGCCCCCTTGGATACGCAGTATTTT.